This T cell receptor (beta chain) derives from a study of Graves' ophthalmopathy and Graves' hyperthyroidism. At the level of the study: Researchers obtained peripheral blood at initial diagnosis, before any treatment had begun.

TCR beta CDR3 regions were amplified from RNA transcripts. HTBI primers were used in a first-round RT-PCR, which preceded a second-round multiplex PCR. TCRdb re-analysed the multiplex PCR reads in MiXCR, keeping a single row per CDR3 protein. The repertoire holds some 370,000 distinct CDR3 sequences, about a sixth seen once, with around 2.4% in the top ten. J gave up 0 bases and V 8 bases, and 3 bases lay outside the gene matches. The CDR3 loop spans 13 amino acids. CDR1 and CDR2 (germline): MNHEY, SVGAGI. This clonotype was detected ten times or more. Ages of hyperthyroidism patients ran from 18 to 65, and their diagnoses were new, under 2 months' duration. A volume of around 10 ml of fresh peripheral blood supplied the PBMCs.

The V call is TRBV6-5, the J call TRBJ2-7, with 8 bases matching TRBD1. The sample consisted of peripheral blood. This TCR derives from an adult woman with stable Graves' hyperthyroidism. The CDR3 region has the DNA TGTGCCAGCCGGGACAGGTACTCCTACGAGCAGTACTTC. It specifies CASRDRYSYEQYF.